A selection of T cell receptor beta chains follows, all from one sample in a study of T cell responses to AZD1222 COVID-19 vaccine. The data were produced by immunoSEQ multiplex PCR, yet TCRdb's version contains in-frame clones alone and is incomplete. The profile shows roughly 99,000 clones, approximately 90% of them singletons. Specimen: peripheral blood, collected 28 days after the second AZD1222 dose. Receptors originate from an adult who received the AZD1222 COVID-19 vaccine. The CDR3 runs from the conserved cysteine through the conserved F or W. D genes are given only for firm matches. Expanded clones get a size class; other rows say once, few or many, or leave the size out.

V gene	J gene	CDR3 length	clone size	D gene	CDR3 DNA	CDR3 protein
TRBV29-1	TRBJ1-1	13	.	.	TGCAGCGCCTCTCCTCTGTCCAACACTGAAGCTTTCTTT	CSASPLSNTEAFF
TRBV11-2	TRBJ1-5	12	.	.	TGTGCCAGCAGTTATGAGGATCAGCCCCAGCATTTT	CASSYEDQPQHF
TRBV30	TRBJ1-6	14	once	TRBD1	TGTGCCTGGAGCCTCACAGGGGGCATGTCACCCCTCCACTTT	CAWSLTGGMSPLHF
TRBV5-4	TRBJ1-3	15	.	.	TGTGCCAGCAGCTTGGTGGGGGAACCTGGAAACACCATATATTTT	CASSLVGEPGNTIYF
TRBV19	TRBJ2-3	16	.	TRBD2	TGTGCCAGTAGATCTGGACTAGCGGGAATCACAGATACGCAGTATTTT	CASRSGLAGITDTQYF
TRBV6-5	TRBJ1-2	13	.	.	TGTGCCAGCAGGCAGGGAATTAACTATGGCTACACCTTC	CASRQGINYGYTF
TRBV15	TRBJ2-7	14	few	.	TGTGCCACCAGCCTCCGGGAGTTCGACTACGAGCAGTACTTC	CATSLREFDYEQYF
TRBV5-4	TRBJ1-2	13	.	.	TGTGCCAGCAGCTTGGGTTACCTTTATGGCTACACCTTC	CASSLGYLYGYTF
TRBV7-3	TRBJ1-5	14	.	.	TGTGCCAGCAGCTTAAGGGAGGGCAATCAGCCCCAGCATTTT	CASSLREGNQPQHF
TRBV5-8	TRBJ2-1	15	.	.	TGTGCCAGCAGATCCCGAGGCGGGGTCTACAATGAGCAGTTCTTC	CASRSRGGVYNEQFF
TRBV12-3/TRBV12-4	TRBJ1-6	12	.	TRBD1	TGTGCCAGCACCTCACAGGGGTCACCCCTCCACTTT	CASTSQGSPLHF
TRBV28	TRBJ2-2	13	.	.	TGTGCCAGCAGCCCAGAGAGCACCGGGGAGCTGTTTTTT	CASSPESTGELFF
TRBV14	TRBJ2-7	14	.	TRBD1	TGTGCCAGCAGCGTCCGGGACAGGGGCGACGAGCAGTACTTC	CASSVRDRGDEQYF
TRBV5-5	TRBJ1-5	14	.	.	TGTGCCAGCAGCTTGGAGACGGGGCTTCAGCCCCAGCATTTT	CASSLETGLQPQHF
TRBV30	TRBJ2-2	15	few	TRBD1	TGTGCCTGGACCCGGGACAGGCTTCGCACCGGGGAGCTGTTTTTT	CAWTRDRLRTGELFF
TRBV5-1	TRBJ2-5	13	.	.	TGCGCCAGCAGCACCAGGGGTGGAGAGACCCAGTACTTC	CASSTRGGETQYF
TRBV6-5	TRBJ1-2	13	.	.	TGTGCCAGCAGTCCCGGGGGAATCTATGGCTACACCTTC	CASSPGGIYGYTF
TRBV2	TRBJ1-2	13	.	.	TGTGCCAGCAGTGCTGCAGGGGCCTATGGCTACACCTTC	CASSAAGAYGYTF
TRBV30	TRBJ1-1	14	.	.	TGTGCCTGGAGAGAGGGGTTGGGGGACACTGAAGCTTTCTTT	CAWREGLGDTEAFF
TRBV6-2/TRBV6-3	TRBJ1-2	11	.	.	TGTGCCAGCAGTTATGACTATGGCTACACCTTC	CASSYDYGYTF
TRBV18	TRBJ2-2	14	.	.	TGTGCCAGCTCACCCCTGTCCGAGGCCGGGGAGCTGTTTTTT	CASSPLSEAGELFF
TRBV19	TRBJ1-6	17	.	.	TGTGCCAGTAGTATGGCCGTGGGGGGCGGAAATAATTCACCCCTCCACTTT	CASSMAVGGGNNSPLHF
TRBV5-1	TRBJ2-3	16	.	.	TGCGCCAGCAGCTTGGCGGGCGGGAAAGTCACAGATACGCAGTATTTT	CASSLAGGKVTDTQYF
TRBV7-9	TRBJ1-6	19	.	.	TGTGCCAGCAGCTTATCCCCTACAGGGCCGAGCTCCTATAATTCACCCCTCCACTTT	CASSLSPTGPSSYNSPLHF
TRBV7-3	TRBJ1-2	12	.	.	TGTGCCAGCAGCGCCAGGGTGTCGGGCTACACCTTC	CASSARVSGYTF
TRBV7-2	TRBJ2-1	19	.	TRBD1	TGTGCCAGCAGCTTCGAAGTCTGGCAGAAAGGGGGCGATTACAATGAGCAGTTCTTC	CASSFEVWQKGGDYNEQFF
TRBV9	TRBJ1-1	13	.	TRBD1	TGTGCCAGCAGCGTAGAACAGGGGCGAGAAGCTTTCTTT	CASSVEQGREAFF
TRBV5-6	TRBJ2-1	15	.	.	TGTGCCAGCAGCCGAGAGTTCGGGTTCTACAATGAGCAGTTCTTC	CASSREFGFYNEQFF
TRBV28	TRBJ1-4	15	.	.	TGTGCCAGCAGTTTATGGACAGTTAATAATGAAAAACTGTTTTTT	CASSLWTVNNEKLFF
TRBV2	TRBJ1-4	16	.	.	TGTGCCAGCAGTGAACCGGGACCTCCCCCTAATGAAAAACTGTTTTTT	CASSEPGPPPNEKLFF
TRBV10-3	TRBJ2-5	14	.	TRBD2	TGTGCCATCAGTGTGGGTAGCGGGAGAGAGACCCAGTACTTC	CAISVGSGRETQYF
TRBV3-1/TRBV3-2	TRBJ1-1	15	.	.	TGTGCCAGCAGCCAAGATTTTAAGGGGAACACTGAAGCTTTCTTT	CASSQDFKGNTEAFF
TRBV7-9	TRBJ1-3	20	.	.	TGTGCCAGCAGCAAAACTTCGAGGAATCTAAACACCATGGATGGAAACACCATATATTTT	CASSKTSRNLNTMDGNTIYF
TRBV5-4	TRBJ1-4	15	.	TRBD1	TGTGCCAGCAGCTCAGCGGGACAGGGGCGTGAAAAACTGTTTTTT	CASSSAGQGREKLFF
TRBV4-2	TRBJ1-3	15	.	.	TGTGCCAGCAGCCAGGGTACAGATACTGGAAACACCATATATTTT	CASSQGTDTGNTIYF
TRBV19	TRBJ2-3	13	.	.	TGTGCCAGTAGTATTGGCGGCACAGATACGCAGTATTTT	CASSIGGTDTQYF
TRBV27	TRBJ2-1	16	.	TRBD1	TGTGCCAGCAGGACCAGCCGGGACAGAAACTACAATGAGCAGTTCTTC	CASRTSRDRNYNEQFF
TRBV29-1	TRBJ2-7	18	.	.	TGCAGCGTGTCTCGGGCCCCCTACGGGTGGACGGGGAATAACGAGCAGTACTTC	CSVSRAPYGWTGNNEQYF
TRBV6-5	TRBJ1-6	15	.	.	TGTGCCGCCGCGGCGCGAGGCTCCTATAATTCACCCCTCCACTTT	CAAAARGSYNSPLHF
TRBV10-3	TRBJ1-6	16	few	TRBD1	TGTGCCATCAGCGCGGGACAGGGGTCTGATAATTCACCCCTCCACTTT	CAISAGQGSDNSPLHF
TRBV6-5	TRBJ2-7	15	once	TRBD2	TGTGCCAGCACCTTAAGGACTAGCGGGAGCAGCGAGCAGTACTTC	CASTLRTSGSSEQYF
TRBV29-1	TRBJ1-1	13	.	.	TGCAGCGTGAGTGGGGTCCTGAACACTGAAGCTTTCTTT	CSVSGVLNTEAFF
TRBV19	TRBJ1-6	14	.	TRBD1	TGTGCCAGTAGTTGGGACAGGGGGCTTTCACCCCTCCACTTT	CASSWDRGLSPLHF
TRBV27	TRBJ2-5	14	.	TRBD1	TGTGCCAGCAGTTTGGACAGGGGGATAGAGACCCAGTACTTC	CASSLDRGIETQYF
TRBV15	TRBJ1-5	15	.	.	TGTGCCACCAGCAGAGATTATGATAGCAATCAGCCCCAGCATTTT	CATSRDYDSNQPQHF
TRBV15	TRBJ2-7	15	.	.	TGTGCCACCAGCAGACTTTCGGTACCCTCCTACGAGCAGTACTTC	CATSRLSVPSYEQYF
TRBV18	TRBJ1-1	13	.	.	TGTGCCAGCTCAGTACAGGGGAACACTGAAGCTTTCTTT	CASSVQGNTEAFF
TRBV5-1	TRBJ2-3	17	.	TRBD2	TGCGCCAGCAGCCCTTCCGGGACTAGCGGGGGGGCGGATACGCAGTATTTT	CASSPSGTSGGADTQYF
TRBV28	TRBJ2-7	18	.	.	TGTGCCAGCAGTTCCCCCCCCCGGCGGGCGGGCAGGCCGGCCGAGCAGTACTTC	CASSSPPRRAGRPAEQYF
TRBV28	TRBJ2-7	14	.	TRBD1	TGTGCCAGCAGTTTCCCTAGGGGGCGCCCCGAGCAGTACTTC	CASSFPRGRPEQYF